The T cell receptor beta chain described here comes from a study of T cells in Graves' hyperthyroidism and ophthalmopathy. This clonotype was seen only a few times. These patients, aged 18 to 65, had recently diagnosed hyperthyroidism lasting under 2 months. The study left out patients who had uncontrolled infection, other autoimmune disease, pregnancy or lactation. Amplified TCR beta CDR3 regions derived from RNA transcripts. HTBI primers were used for first-round RT-PCR of the TCR CDR3. MiXCR, applied by TCRdb to the multiplex PCR reads, yields one record per CDR3 protein. Counted here are nearly 600,000 distinct CDR3 sequences, around 14% occurring once; the ten biggest clones make up under 7%. The trim removed 0 bases at V and 5 bases at J, leaving 4 bases unmatched. This CDR3 has 15 amino acids. CDR1 is SGDLS and CDR2 is YYNGEE in the germline V gene.

This TCR was sampled from a woman in her twenties or thirties with Graves' hyperthyroidism that later progressed to Graves' ophthalmopathy. The material sequenced was blood. The V call is TRBV9, the J call TRBJ2-2; 7 bases are shared with TRBD2. Here the CDR3 reads CASSVGGGGTGELFF. CDR3 in DNA: TGTGCCAGCAGCGTAGGCGGGGGAGGGACCGGGGAGCTGTTTTTT.